A single sample gave rise to the 29 T cell receptor beta chains below, sequenced in a study of OX40 agonist ivuxolimab in advanced cancers. The method was immunoSEQ multiplex PCR; TCRdb's version includes in-frame clones alone and lacks a portion of them. The top ten hold about 0.31% of the sample, which has about 150,000 clones, 94% seen once. Specimen: CD4+ or CD8+ T cells sorted from blood, collected in a trial of the OX40 agonist ivuxolimab. The source of these receptors is an adult with an advanced solid tumor such as melanoma, head and neck, liver or kidney cancer.

The chain links TRBV11-2 to TRBJ2-1, with TRBD2 identical over 14 bases. Germline CDR1 is SGHAT and CDR2 is FQNNGV. There are 15 residues in the CDR3. J was trimmed by 9 bases and V by 5 bases; bases with no gene match: 6. CDR3 sequence reads: CASSRLAGGPGEQFF. The DNA of the CDR3 is TGTGCCAGCAGCCGACTAGCGGGGGGGCCCGGTGAGCAGTTCTTC.

The rearrangement links TRBV29-1 to TRBJ2-1; D perhaps matches TRBD2 (5 bases). Germline V gene data show CDR1 as SQVTM and CDR2 as ANQGSEA. V lost 3 bases to trimming and J lost 2 bases, with 8 bases between them. This CDR3 contains 13 residues. The CDR3 DNA sequence: TGCAGCGTTGATTCGAGGGCCTACAATGAGCAGTTCTTC. It translates to CSVDSRAYNEQFF.

This CDR3 is CASSLATGSYEQYF. CDR3 bases: TGTGCCAGCAGCTTAGCAACAGGGTCCTACGAGCAGTACTTC. The V and J genes are TRBV7-2 and TRBJ2-7; TRBD1 might be the D (6 bases). CDR3 size: 14 residues. V was cut by 0 bases and J by 1 base, with 7 bases left in between. Germline values: CDR1 SGHTA, CDR2 FQGNSA.

V is TRBV5-1 and J is TRBJ1-4; D is unclear. The V gene lost 4 bases and the J gene lost 0 bases, with 13 bases spanning the gap. This CDR3 spans 16 amino acids. Germline V lookup: CDR1 SGHRS, CDR2 YFSETQ. This CDR3 reads CASSAKTAATNEKLFF. The CDR3 DNA reads as TGCGCCAGCAGCGCCAAAACAGCTGCAACTAATGAAAAACTGTTTTTT. Full variable domain (outside the CDR3, taken from reference TRBV5-1 and TRBJ1-4): KAGVTQTPRYLIKTRGQQVTLSCSPISGHRSVSWYQQTPGQGLQFLFEYFSETQRNKGNFPGRFSGRQFSNSRSEMNVSTLELGDSALYLCASSAKTAATNEKLFFGSGTQLSVL.

This chain joins TRBV12-5 and TRBJ2-5; 7 nucleotides line up with TRBD1. Germline loops: CDR1 LGHNT, CDR2 FRNRAP. V trimming: 4 bases; J trimming: 3 bases; junction bases outside the gene matches: 2. The CDR3 has 13 amino acids. CDR3 nucleotide sequence: TGTGCTAGTGGTTCGGGGACAGAAGAGACCCAGTACTTC. This gives the protein CASGSGTEETQYF.

The count of this clone is one. The V gene is TRBV5-1, the J gene TRBJ2-7, with TRBD2 identical over 9 bases. Germline CDR1 SGHRS, CDR2 YFSETQ. The CDR3 is made up of 17 amino acids. Trimming at V came to 4 bases and at J to 2 bases, leaving 13 bases not matched to a gene. The CDR3 reads CASSHPWASGKPYEQYF. In nucleotides, the CDR3 is TGCGCCAGCAGCCATCCCTGGGCTAGCGGGAAACCCTACGAGCAGTACTTC. The variable domain in full, completed from reference TRBV5-1 and TRBJ2-7, reads KAGVTQTPRYLIKTRGQQVTLSCSPISGHRSVSWYQQTPGQGLQFLFEYFSETQRNKGNFPGRFSGRQFSNSRSEMNVSTLELGDSALYLCASSHPWASGKPYEQYFGPGTRLTVT.

The CDR3 DNA sequence: TGTGCCAGCAGTTCCTGGGGGACAGGGGAAAACGAGCAGTACTTC. It is translated as CASSSWGTGENEQYF. This chain connects TRBV28 to TRBJ2-7; 10 bases line up with TRBD1. The V segment lost 4 bases and the J segment 5 bases; nucleotides outside the gene matches: 8. Germline V gene data show CDR1 as MDHEN and CDR2 as SYDVKM. The CDR3 sequence is 15 residues long.

The chain carries TRBV5-4 and TRBJ2-5, with 15 bases lining up with TRBD2. The CDR3 sequence is 18 residues long. The V gene end was trimmed by 4 bases and the J gene end by 5 bases; junction bases not matched to a gene: 12. The germline gives CDR1 SGHNT, CDR2 YYREEE (reference sequence). The CDR3 here is CASSPGLAGGRGGETQYF. DNA of the CDR3: TGTGCCAGCAGCCCCGGACTAGCGGGGGGGCGAGGGGGTGAGACCCAGTACTTC.

This chain connects TRBV6-5 to TRBJ1-1, with a possible D match to TRBD1 (5 bases). V gave up 5 bases and J gave up 5 bases, with 6 bases separating them. The CDR3 loop spans 11 amino acids. CDR1 is MNHEY, CDR2 SVGAGI, per germline. CDR3 protein: CASSEGTEAFF. The CDR3 bases are TGTGCCAGCAGTGAGGGGACTGAAGCTTTCTTT.

V gene TRBV7-2 combines with J gene TRBJ1-4; 7 bases are shared with TRBD1. Germline trimming cut 5 bases from V and 3 bases from J; bases unmatched to any gene: 6. Germline CDR1 and CDR2: SGHTA and FQGNSA. CDR3 length: 15 amino acids. CDR3 coding DNA: TGTGCCAGCAGCAAAACCGGGACAGCTAATGAAAAACTGTTTTTT. Encoded protein: CASSKTGTANEKLFF.

The CDR3: CASRTVNEKLFF. Here the CDR3 DNA reads TGTGCCAGCAGGACAGTTAATGAAAAACTGTTTTTT. V is TRBV6-5 and J is TRBJ1-4; tentatively, D is TRBD1 (5 bases). Germline CDR1 reads MNHEY; CDR2 reads SVGAGI. CDR3 length: 12 residues. Trimming removed 6 bases from V and 4 bases from J, with 6 bases in between.

The CDR3 DNA is TGTGCCAGCAGCCCGGGGACTGGGGGGACCGGGGAGCTGTTTTTT. Its translation: CASSPGTGGTGELFF. The chain joins TRBV7-3 to TRBJ2-2; D might be TRBD2 (6 bases). V shed 5 bases and J shed 5 bases, with 15 bases lying between them. The CDR3 covers 15 residues. Germline V lookup: CDR1 SGHTA, CDR2 FQGTGA.

The gene calls are TRBV9 and TRBJ1-4; 8 bases line up with TRBD1. The CDR3 runs to 16 residues. V trimming: 0 bases; J trimming: 7 bases; junction bases outside the gene matches: 8. The germline V gene encodes CDR1 SGDLS and CDR2 YYNGEE. The CDR3 DNA reads as TGTGCCAGCAGCGTAGCGCCAGGGGGCTGGGGTGAAAAACTGTTTTTT. This codes for CASSVAPGGWGEKLFF.

This chain links TRBV5-1 with TRBJ1-4; TRBD1 is a possible D gene (6 bases). Germline CDR1 reads SGHRS; CDR2 reads YFSETQ. V was cut by 1 base and J by 8 bases, with 12 bases left in between. CDR3 size: 14 residues. CDR3 bases: TGCGCCAGCAGCTTGAACACAGGGAAAGAAAAACTGTTTTTT. Its translation: CASSLNTGKEKLFF.

V gene TRBV4-3 combines with J gene TRBJ2-7; tentatively, D is TRBD1 or TRBD2 (5 bases each). The germline V gene encodes CDR1 LGHNA and CDR2 YSLEER. The CDR3 is 17 amino acids. The ends were cut back, 0 bases at V and 6 bases at J, with 21 bases in the middle. CDR3 sequence reads: CASSQENSHRGRFEQYF. DNA of the CDR3: TGCGCCAGCAGCCAAGAAAACAGCCACCGGGGACGTTTCGAGCAGTACTTC.

The chain couples TRBV30 to TRBJ1-6; no clear D gene. The length of the CDR3 is 13 residues. V was cut by 3 bases and J by 11 bases, with 14 bases left in between. Germline CDR1 reads GTSNPN; CDR2 reads SVGIG (reference sequence). As DNA, the CDR3 is TGTGCCTGGAGCTTGTTAATATGGACACCCCTCCACTTT. Its translation is CAWSLLIWTPLHF.

V and J are TRBV6-5 and TRBJ2-3; weak D call: TRBD2 (6 bases). V was pared by 0 bases and J by 2 bases, with 12 bases between. The CDR3 runs to 16 residues. The germline V gene encodes CDR1 MNHEY and CDR2 SVGAGI. CDR3 in amino acids: CASSYSLAEFTDTQYF. CDR3 bases: TGTGCCAGCAGTTACTCCTTAGCGGAATTCACAGATACGCAGTATTTT.

The chain couples TRBV9 to TRBJ1-1; maybe TRBD1 (5 bases). Per germline, CDR1 SGDLS and CDR2 YYNGEE. V gave up 2 bases and J gave up 0 bases, with 8 bases separating them. The CDR3 has 14 residues. As DNA, the CDR3 is TGTGCCAGCAGCGTGGGACTCATGAACACTGAAGCTTTCTTT. This sequence encodes CASSVGLMNTEAFF.

This chain joins TRBV18 and TRBJ1-4; no reliable D call. Looked up from germline, CDR1 is KGHSH and CDR2 is LQKENI. CDR3 length equals 13 residues. V was shortened by 2 bases and J by 8 bases, with 9 bases between the two germline ends. Here the CDR3 DNA reads TGTGCCAGCTCACCAGTGGTTGAGGAAAAACTGTTTTTT. Its translation: CASSPVVEEKLFF.

The chain recombines TRBV5-1 with TRBJ2-7; the D gene could be TRBD1 or TRBD2 (6 bases each). The CDR3 length is 18 residues. The V gene lost 1 base and the J gene lost 3 bases, with 23 bases spanning the gap. The germline gives CDR1 SGHRS, CDR2 YFSETQ. The CDR3 nucleotides are TGCGCCAGCAGCTTGAATAGGGGGGAGATCCCGCCTCGCTACGAGCAGTACTTC. Amino acids: CASSLNRGEIPPRYEQYF.

The V gene is TRBV9, the J gene TRBJ1-2; D unresolved. The CDR3 sequence is 13 residues long. Germline lookup yields CDR1 SGDLS and CDR2 YYNGEE. The ends were cut back, 4 bases at V and 8 bases at J, with 15 bases in the middle. CDR3 residues: CASSLARVGGYTF. In nucleotides, the CDR3 is TGTGCCAGCAGCCTGGCTCGGGTGGGAGGCTACACCTTC.

The chain recombines TRBV5-1 with TRBJ1-6; D is perhaps TRBD1 (5 bases). Germline V gene lookup returns CDR1 SGHRS and CDR2 YFSETQ. V lost 0 bases to trimming and J lost 9 bases, with 22 bases between them. There are 18 residues in the CDR3. The DNA of the CDR3 is TGCGCCAGCAGCTTGGAGGGTTCGGGGGGTCGGTCGGTTTCACCCCTCCACTTT. This codes for CASSLEGSGGRSVSPLHF.

The chain joins TRBV6-5 to TRBJ1-1, with D unresolved. Trimming cost V 5 bases and J 1 base, with 8 bases left between them. Germline values: CDR1 MNHEY, CDR2 SVGAGI. The CDR3 covers 13 residues. CDR3: CASSAIRNTEAFF. CDR3 bases: TGTGCCAGCAGTGCAATCAGGAACACTGAAGCTTTCTTT.

The rearrangement joins TRBV19 to TRBJ1-5; 7 nucleotides align to TRBD1. V lost 3 bases to trimming and J lost 4 bases; unmatched junction nucleotides: 3. There are 14 residues in the CDR3. Germline V lookup: CDR1 LNHDA, CDR2 SQIVND (reference sequence). The CDR3 sequence is CASSIGRGNQPQHF. CDR3 coding DNA: TGTGCCAGTAGTATTGGCAGGGGGAATCAGCCCCAGCATTTT.

The genes are TRBV4-2 and TRBJ2-7; 8 bases align to TRBD2. CDR3 size: 16 residues. V trimming: 2 bases; J trimming: 0 bases; junction bases outside the gene matches: 6. Germline CDR1 is LGHNA and CDR2 is YNFKEQ. CDR3 coding DNA: TGTGCCAGCAGCCAATCGACTAGCGCGAGCTCCTACGAGCAGTACTTC. Translation: CASSQSTSASSYEQYF.

The V gene is TRBV6-6, the J gene TRBJ2-2; D uncertain. Deletions cut 6 bases from V and 4 bases from J, with 6 bases between. CDR1 MNHNY and CDR2 SVGAGI come from the germline V gene (reference sequence). The CDR3 extends over 12 amino acids. As DNA, the CDR3 is TGTGCCAGCAGACATCTCACCGGGGAGCTGTTTTTT. Translated, it gives CASRHLTGELFF.

Note on this clone: Other DNA sequences in the same sample also yield this CDR3. The J gene is TRBJ2-3, the V gene TRBV6-6; D is ambiguous. CDR3 length equals 11 residues. Germline V gene data show CDR1 as MNHNY and CDR2 as SVGAGI (reference sequence). V was shortened by 8 bases and J by 2 bases, with 5 bases between the two germline ends. DNA of the CDR3: TGTGCCAGCTCTCTCACAGATACGCAGTATTTT. Translating it yields CASSLTDTQYF.

DNA for the CDR3: TGTGCCAGCTCACCCCCACCCAGGACAATAGGTTACGAGCAGTACTTC. It encodes CASSPPPRTIGYEQYF. The chain uses TRBV18 and TRBJ2-7; possibly TRBD1 for D (5 bases). V was cut by 3 bases and J by 4 bases, with 19 bases left in between. This CDR3 contains 16 residues. Germline values: CDR1 KGHSH, CDR2 LQKENI.

The genes are TRBV27 and TRBJ1-1, with D perhaps TRBD1 (5 bases). This CDR3 spans 14 amino acids. Trimming pared 7 bases from V and 4 bases from J, leaving 16 bases between. The germline gives CDR1 MNHEY, CDR2 SMNVEV (reference sequence). CDR3 in DNA: TGTGCCAGCAACCCCCAGGGAGCGGGCACTGAAGCTTTCTTT. This sequence encodes CASNPQGAGTEAFF.